This T cell receptor (beta chain) was retrieved from a study of cytomegalovirus exposure and HLA in healthy donors. The V and J ends lost 3 bases and 9 bases respectively, with 9 bases between them. Germline CDR1 is MNHEY and CDR2 is SMNVEV (reference sequence). The CDR3 is made up of 12 amino acids. 60 Vbeta and 13 Jbeta primers were used in PCR. Produced via immunoSEQ multiplex PCR; TCRdb's table is partial and in-frame only. The table shows around 100,000 clones, with about 77% occurring only once. The chain uses TRBV27 and TRBJ2-1, with a tentative D call TRBD1 (6 bases). The sample consisted of PBMCs. The sequence was collected from a woman aged 18-29 years in good health and CMV-seropositive. The CDR3 DNA sequence: TGTGCCAGCAGTTTGATCAGGGGTGAGCAGTTCTTC. Its protein product is CASSLIRGEQFF.